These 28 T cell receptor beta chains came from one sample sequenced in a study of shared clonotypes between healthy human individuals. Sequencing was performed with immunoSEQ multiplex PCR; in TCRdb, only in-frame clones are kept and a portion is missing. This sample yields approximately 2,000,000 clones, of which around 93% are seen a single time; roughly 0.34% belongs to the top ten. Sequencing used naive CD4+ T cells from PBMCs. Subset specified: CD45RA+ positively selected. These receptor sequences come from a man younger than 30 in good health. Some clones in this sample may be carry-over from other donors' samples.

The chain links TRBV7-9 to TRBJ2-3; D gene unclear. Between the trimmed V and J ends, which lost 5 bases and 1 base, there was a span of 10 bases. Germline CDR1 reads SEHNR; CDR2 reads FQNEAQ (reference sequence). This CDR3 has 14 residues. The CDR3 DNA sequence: TGTGCCAGCAGCCGAAGCCGACGCACAGATACGCAGTATTTT. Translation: CASSRSRRTDTQYF. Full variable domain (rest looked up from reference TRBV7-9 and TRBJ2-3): DTGVSQNPRHKITKRGQNVTFRCDPISEHNRLYWYRQTLGQGPEFLTYFQNEAQLEKSRLLSDRFSAERPKGSFSTLEIQRTEQGDSAMYLCASSRSRRTDTQYFGPGTRLTVL.

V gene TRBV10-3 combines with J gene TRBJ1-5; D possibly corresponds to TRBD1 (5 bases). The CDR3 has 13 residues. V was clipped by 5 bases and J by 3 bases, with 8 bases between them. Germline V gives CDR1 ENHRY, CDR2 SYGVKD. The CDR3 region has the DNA TGTGCCATCAGTAGGGGAGACAATCAGCCCCAGCATTTT. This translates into CAISRGDNQPQHF.

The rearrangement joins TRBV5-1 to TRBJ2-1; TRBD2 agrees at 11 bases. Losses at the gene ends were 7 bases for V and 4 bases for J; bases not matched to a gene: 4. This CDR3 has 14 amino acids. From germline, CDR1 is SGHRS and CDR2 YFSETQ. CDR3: CASGSGRVYNEQFF. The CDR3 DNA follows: TGCGCCAGCGGTAGCGGGAGGGTTTACAATGAGCAGTTCTTC.

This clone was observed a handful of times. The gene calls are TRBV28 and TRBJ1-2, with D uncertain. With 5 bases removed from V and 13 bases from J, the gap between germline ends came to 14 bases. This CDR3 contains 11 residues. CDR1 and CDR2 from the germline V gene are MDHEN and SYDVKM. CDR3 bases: TGTGCCAGCAGTCTCGACGGCTCGCGCACCTTC. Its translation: CASSLDGSRTF.

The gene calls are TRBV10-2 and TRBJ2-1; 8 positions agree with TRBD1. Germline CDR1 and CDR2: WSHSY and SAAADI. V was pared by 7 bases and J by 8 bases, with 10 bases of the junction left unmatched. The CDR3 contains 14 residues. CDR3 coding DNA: TGCGCCAGCACTACGGACAGGGTCGACGATGAGCAGTTCTTC. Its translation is CASTTDRVDDEQFF.

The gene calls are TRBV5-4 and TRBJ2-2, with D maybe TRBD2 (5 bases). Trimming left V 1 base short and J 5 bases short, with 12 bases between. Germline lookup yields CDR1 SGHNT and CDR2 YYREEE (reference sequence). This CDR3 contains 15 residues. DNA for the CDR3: TGTGCCAGCAGCTTGTTGTCAGGCGGGACCGGGGAGCTGTTTTTT. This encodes CASSLLSGGTGELFF.

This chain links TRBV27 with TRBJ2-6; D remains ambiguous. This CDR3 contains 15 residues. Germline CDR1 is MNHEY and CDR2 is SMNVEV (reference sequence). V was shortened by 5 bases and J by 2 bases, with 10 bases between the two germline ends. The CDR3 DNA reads TGTGCCAGCAGTCCGCTGCAGGCTGGGGCCAACGTCCTGACTTTC. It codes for CASSPLQAGANVLTF. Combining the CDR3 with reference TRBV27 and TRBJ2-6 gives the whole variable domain EAQVTQNPRYLITVTGKKLTVTCSQNMNHEYMSWYRQDPGLGLRQIYYSMNVEVTDKGDVPEGYKVSRKEKRNFPLILESPSPNQTSLYFCASSPLQAGANVLTFGAGSRLTVL.

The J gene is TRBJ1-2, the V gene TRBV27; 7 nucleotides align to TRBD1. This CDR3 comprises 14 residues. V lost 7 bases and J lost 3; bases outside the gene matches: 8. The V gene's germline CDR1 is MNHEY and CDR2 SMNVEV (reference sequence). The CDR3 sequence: CASKTTGTDYGYTF. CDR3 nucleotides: TGTGCCAGCAAGACCACCGGGACAGACTATGGCTACACCTTC.

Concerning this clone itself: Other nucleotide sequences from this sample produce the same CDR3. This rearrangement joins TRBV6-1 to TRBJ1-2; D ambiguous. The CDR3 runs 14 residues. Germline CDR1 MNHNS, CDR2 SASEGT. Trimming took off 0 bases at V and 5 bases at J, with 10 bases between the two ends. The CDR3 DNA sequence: TGTGCCAGCAGTGAAGCGAGGACTGTGTATGGCTACACCTTC. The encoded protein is CASSEARTVYGYTF.

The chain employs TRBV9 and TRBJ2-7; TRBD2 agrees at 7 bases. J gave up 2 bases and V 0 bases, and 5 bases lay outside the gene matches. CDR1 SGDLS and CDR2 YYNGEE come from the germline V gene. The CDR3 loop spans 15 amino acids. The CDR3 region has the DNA TGTGCCAGCAGCGTAGGGGCTAGCGGACCCTACGAGCAGTACTTC. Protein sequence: CASSVGASGPYEQYF.

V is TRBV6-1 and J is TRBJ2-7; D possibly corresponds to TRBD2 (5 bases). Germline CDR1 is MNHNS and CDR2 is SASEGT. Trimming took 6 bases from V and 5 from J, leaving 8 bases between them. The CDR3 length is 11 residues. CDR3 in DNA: TGTGCCAGCAGGAGGGCCCACGAGCAGTACTTC. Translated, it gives CASRRAHEQYF.

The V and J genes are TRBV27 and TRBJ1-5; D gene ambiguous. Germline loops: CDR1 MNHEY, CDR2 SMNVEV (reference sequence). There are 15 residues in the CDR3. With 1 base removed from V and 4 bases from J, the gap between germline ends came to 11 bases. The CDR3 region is CASSLLGKENQPQHF. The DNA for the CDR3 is TGTGCCAGCAGTTTATTGGGCAAAGAGAATCAGCCCCAGCATTTT.

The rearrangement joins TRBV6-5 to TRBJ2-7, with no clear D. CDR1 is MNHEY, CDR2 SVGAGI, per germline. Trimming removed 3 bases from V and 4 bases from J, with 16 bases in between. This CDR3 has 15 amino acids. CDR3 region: CASSYGSLGRYEQYF. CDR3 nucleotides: TGTGCCAGCAGTTATGGTAGCCTAGGTCGGTACGAGCAGTACTTC.

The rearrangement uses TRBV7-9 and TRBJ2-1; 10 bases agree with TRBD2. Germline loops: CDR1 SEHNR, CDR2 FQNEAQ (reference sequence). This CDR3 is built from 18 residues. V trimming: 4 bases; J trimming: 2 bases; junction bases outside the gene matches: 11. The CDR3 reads CASSYTSGIPLTYNEQFF. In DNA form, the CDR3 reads TGTGCCAGCAGCTACACTAGCGGGATTCCCCTTACCTACAATGAGCAGTTCTTC.

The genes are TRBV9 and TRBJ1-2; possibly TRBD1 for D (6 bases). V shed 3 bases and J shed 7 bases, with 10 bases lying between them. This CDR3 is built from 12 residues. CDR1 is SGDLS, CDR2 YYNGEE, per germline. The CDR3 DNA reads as TGTGCCAGCAGCGCACAGGGCCGTGGCTACACCTTC. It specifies CASSAQGRGYTF.

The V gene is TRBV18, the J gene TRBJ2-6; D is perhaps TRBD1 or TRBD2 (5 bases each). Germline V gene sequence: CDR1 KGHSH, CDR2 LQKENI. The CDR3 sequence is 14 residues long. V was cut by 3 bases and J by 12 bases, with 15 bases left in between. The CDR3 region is CASSPTGTVGVLTF. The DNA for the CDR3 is TGTGCCAGCTCACCCACCGGGACCGTCGGCGTCCTGACTTTC.

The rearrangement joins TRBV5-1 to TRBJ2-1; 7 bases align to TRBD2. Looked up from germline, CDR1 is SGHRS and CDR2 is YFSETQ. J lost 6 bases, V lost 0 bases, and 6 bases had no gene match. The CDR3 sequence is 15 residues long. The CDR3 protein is CASSLAGLPLNEQFF. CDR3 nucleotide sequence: TGCGCCAGCAGCTTGGCGGGACTACCCCTCAATGAGCAGTTCTTC.

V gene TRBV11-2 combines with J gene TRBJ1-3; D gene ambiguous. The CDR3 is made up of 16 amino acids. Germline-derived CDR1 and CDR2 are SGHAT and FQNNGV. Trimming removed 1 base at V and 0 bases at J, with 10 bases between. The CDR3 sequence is CASSLVFGYSGNTIYF. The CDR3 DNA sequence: TGTGCCAGCAGCTTAGTGTTCGGATACTCTGGAAACACCATATATTTT.

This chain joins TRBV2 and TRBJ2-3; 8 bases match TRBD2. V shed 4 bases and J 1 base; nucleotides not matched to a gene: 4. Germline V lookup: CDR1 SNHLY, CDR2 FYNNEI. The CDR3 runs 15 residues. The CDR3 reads CASSALGGGTDTQYF. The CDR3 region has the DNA TGTGCCAGCAGTGCCCTCGGGGGGGGCACAGATACGCAGTATTTT.

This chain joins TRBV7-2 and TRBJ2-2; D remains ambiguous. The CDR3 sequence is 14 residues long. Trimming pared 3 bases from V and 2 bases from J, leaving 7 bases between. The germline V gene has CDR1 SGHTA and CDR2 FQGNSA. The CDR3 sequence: CASSLIANTGELFF. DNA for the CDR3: TGTGCCAGCAGCTTGATAGCAAACACCGGGGAGCTGTTTTTT.

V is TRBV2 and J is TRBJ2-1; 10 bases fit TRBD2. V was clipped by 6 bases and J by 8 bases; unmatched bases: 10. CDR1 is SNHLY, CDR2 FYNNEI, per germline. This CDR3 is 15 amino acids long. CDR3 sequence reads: CASSASSGSIDEQFF. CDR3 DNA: TGTGCCAGCAGCGCTTCTAGCGGGAGTATTGATGAGCAGTTCTTC. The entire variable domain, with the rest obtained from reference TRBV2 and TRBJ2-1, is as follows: EPEVTQTPSHQVTQMGQEVILRCVPISNHLYFYWYRQILGQKVEFLVSFYNNEISEKSEIFDDQFSVERPDGSNFTLKIRSTKLEDSAMYFCASSASSGSIDEQFFGPGTRLTVL.

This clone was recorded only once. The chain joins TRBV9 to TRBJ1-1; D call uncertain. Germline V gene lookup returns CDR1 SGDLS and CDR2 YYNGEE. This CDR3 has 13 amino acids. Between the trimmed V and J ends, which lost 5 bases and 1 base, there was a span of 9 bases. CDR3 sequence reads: CASSGPGNTEAFF. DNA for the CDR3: TGTGCCAGCAGTGGCCCAGGGAACACTGAAGCTTTCTTT. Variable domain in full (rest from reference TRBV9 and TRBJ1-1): DSGVTQTPKHLITATGQRVTLRCSPRSGDLSVYWYQQSLDQGLQFLIQYYNGEERAKGNILERFSAQQFPDLHSELNLSSLELGDSALYFCASSGPGNTEAFFGQGTRLTVV.

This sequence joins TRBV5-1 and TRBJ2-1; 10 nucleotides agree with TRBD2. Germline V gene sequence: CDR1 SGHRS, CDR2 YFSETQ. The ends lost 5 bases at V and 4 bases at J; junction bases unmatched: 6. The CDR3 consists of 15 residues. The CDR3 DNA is TGCGCCAGCAGTGAACTAGCGGGGACATACAATGAGCAGTTCTTC. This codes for CASSELAGTYNEQFF.

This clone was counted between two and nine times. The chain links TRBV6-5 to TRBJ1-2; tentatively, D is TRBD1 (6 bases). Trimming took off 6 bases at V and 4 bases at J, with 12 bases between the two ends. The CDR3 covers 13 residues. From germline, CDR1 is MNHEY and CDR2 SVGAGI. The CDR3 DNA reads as TGTGCCAGCAGGACAGGCAGGGGCTATGGCTACACCTTC. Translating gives CASRTGRGYGYTF.

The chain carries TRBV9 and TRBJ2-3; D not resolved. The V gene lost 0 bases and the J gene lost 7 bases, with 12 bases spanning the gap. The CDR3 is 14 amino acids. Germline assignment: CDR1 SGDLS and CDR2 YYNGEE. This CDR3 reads CASSVANRVNTQYF. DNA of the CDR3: TGTGCCAGCAGCGTAGCGAACCGCGTCAATACGCAGTATTTT.

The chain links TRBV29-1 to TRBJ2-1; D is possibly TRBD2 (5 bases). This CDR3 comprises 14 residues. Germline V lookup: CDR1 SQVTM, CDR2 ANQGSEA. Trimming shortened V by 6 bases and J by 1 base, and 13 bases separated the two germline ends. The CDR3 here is CSVRRRLSYNEQFF. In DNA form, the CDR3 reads TGCAGCGTAAGGAGGCGTCTTTCCTACAATGAGCAGTTCTTC.

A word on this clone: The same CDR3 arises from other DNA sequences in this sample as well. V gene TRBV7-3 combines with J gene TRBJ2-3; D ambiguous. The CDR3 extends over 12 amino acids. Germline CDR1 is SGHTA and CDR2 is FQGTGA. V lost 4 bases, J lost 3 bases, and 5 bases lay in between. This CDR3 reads CASSSRTDTQYF. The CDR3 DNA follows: TGTGCCAGCAGCTCCCGTACAGATACGCAGTATTTT.

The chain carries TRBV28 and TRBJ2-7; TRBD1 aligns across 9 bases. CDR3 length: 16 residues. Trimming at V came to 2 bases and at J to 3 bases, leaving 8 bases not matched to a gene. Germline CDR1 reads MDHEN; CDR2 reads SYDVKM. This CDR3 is CASSLRRGQGFYEQYF. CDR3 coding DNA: TGTGCCAGCAGTTTACGGCGGGGACAGGGTTTCTACGAGCAGTACTTC. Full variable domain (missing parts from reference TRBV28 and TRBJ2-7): DVKVTQSSRYLVKRTGEKVFLECVQDMDHENMFWYRQDPGLGLRLIYFSYDVKMKEKGDIPEGYSVSREKKERFSLILESASTNQTSMYLCASSLRRGQGFYEQYFGPGTRLTVT.